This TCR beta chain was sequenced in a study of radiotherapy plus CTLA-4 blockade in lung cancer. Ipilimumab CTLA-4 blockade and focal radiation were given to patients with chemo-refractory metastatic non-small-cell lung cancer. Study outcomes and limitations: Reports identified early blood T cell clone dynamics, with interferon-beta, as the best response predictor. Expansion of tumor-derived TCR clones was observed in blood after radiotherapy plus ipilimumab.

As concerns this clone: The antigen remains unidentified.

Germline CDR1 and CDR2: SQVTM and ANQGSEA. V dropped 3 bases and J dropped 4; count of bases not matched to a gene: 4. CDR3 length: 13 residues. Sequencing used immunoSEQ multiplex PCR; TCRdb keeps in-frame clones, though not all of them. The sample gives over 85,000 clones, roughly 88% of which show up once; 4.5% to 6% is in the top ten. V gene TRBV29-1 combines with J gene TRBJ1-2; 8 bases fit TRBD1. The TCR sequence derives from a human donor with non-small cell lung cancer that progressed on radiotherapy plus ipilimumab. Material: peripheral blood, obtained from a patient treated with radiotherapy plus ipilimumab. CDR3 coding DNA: TGCAGCGTTGAGGACAGGGCACCCTATGGCTACACCTTC. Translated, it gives CSVEDRAPYGYTF.